The table lists the clone carrying this TCR beta chain with many counts. Its antigen remains unidentified. MiXCR was run by TCRdb on the multiplex PCR reads, yielding one entry per CDR3 protein. The data show about 220,000 distinct CDR3 sequences, with about 34% seen just once and 3% to 4% held by the top ten. This entry belongs to a study of breast tumors, draining lymph nodes, adjacent tissues. Findings of the study overall: Luminal-like breast cancer showed significantly greater tumor-nontumor repertoire similarity than basal-like breast cancer did.

Germline-derived CDR1 and CDR2 are DFQATT and SNEGSKA (reference sequence). V was cut by 0 bases and J by 2 bases, with 11 bases left in between. CDR3 size: 14 residues. Samples came from axillary lymph nodes draining the breast cancer. The source material was axillary lymph node tissue. V gene TRBV20-1 combines with J gene TRBJ2-7; D is uncertain. This sequence was found in a female donor with breast cancer. Some clones in this sample may be carry-over from other donors' samples. The CDR3 DNA reads TGCAGTGCTAGAGATTGGGAAAGAACCTACGAGCAGTACTTC. Protein product: CSARDWERTYEQYF.